What follows describes a single T cell receptor beta chain. The antigen is not known. The sample comes from a study of cytomegalovirus exposure and HLA in healthy donors. The CDR3 is 18 residues long. The germline CDR1 and CDR2 sequences are SGDLS and YYNGEE. The PCR contained 60 Vbeta and 13 Jbeta primers. Profiling relied on immunoSEQ multiplex PCR, and the TCRdb table lists in-frame clones only, not all of them. The data show 160,000 or so clones, around 82% seen once. Study-level results: Donors were assumed by presence/absence analyses to have roughly uniform sequencing depth. TCR beta chain V- and J-gene trimming was linked, in a later analysis, to a missense variant in DCLRE1C.

The chain uses TRBV9 and TRBJ2-5, with 13 nucleotides matching TRBD2. The J call could be wrong; TRBJ2-7 is a better fit for the DNA end. This clonotype originated in a man aged 45-65 years in good health and CMV-seropositive. The sample taken for sequencing was PBMCs. CDR3 amino acids: CASSVKSQGLAGPYEQYF. The CDR3 DNA is TGTGCCAGCAGCGTGAAATCCCAGGGACTAGCGGGACCCTACGAGCAGTACTTC.